Listed below are T cell receptor beta chains from one sample, sequenced in a study of blood T cell repertoires in COVID-19. The assay was immunoSEQ multiplex PCR, and TCRdb's table has in-frame clones only and misses some. The sample holds around 250,000 clones, 85% to 90% seen once. The sequenced sample was PBMCs or T cells enriched from blood (not recorded which). These receptors all stem from a young man who had recovered from COVID-19. Each CDR3 is given with its conserved first and last residue. The order of the fields is D gene, V gene, J gene, clone size, CDR3 protein, CDR3 DNA. D genes are given only for firm matches. Clone size is shown for a subset of rows, as once, few, many or a class of expanded clone.

D: TRBD1
V: TRBV24-1
J: TRBJ2-1
size: -
CDR3: CATSERDRDYNEQFF
DNA: TGTGCCACCAGTGAACGGGACAGAGACTACAATGAGCAGTTCTTC

D: -
V: TRBV11-2
J: TRBJ1-1
size: -
CDR3: CASSLETGNTEAFF
DNA: TGTGCCAGCAGCTTGGAAACAGGGAACACTGAAGCTTTCTTT

D: TRBD2
V: TRBV11-2
J: TRBJ2-7
size: -
CDR3: CASSLDLKASGKYEQYF
DNA: TGTGCCAGCAGCTTAGATCTTAAGGCTAGCGGGAAATACGAGCAGTACTTC

D: TRBD1
V: TRBV30
J: TRBJ1-2
size: -
CDR3: CAWTPEGAYGYTF
DNA: TGTGCCTGGACCCCGGAGGGGGCGTATGGCTACACCTTC

D: -
V: TRBV30
J: TRBJ1-4
size: -
CDR3: CAWRGRERREKLFF
DNA: TGTGCCTGGAGGGGCCGGGAGCGTAGGGAAAAACTGTTTTTT

D: -
V: TRBV12-3/TRBV12-4
J: TRBJ2-1
size: -
CDR3: CASSYEYNEQFF
DNA: TGTGCCAGCAGTTATGAGTACAATGAGCAGTTCTTC

D: -
V: TRBV4-1
J: TRBJ1-4
size: -
CDR3: CASSQYQWGDEKLFF
DNA: TGCGCCAGCAGCCAATATCAGTGGGGCGATGAAAAACTGTTTTTT

D: TRBD2
V: TRBV3-1/TRBV3-2
J: TRBJ2-4
size: few
CDR3: CASSQYWGSGRFGGNIQYF
DNA: TGTGCCAGCAGCCAGTATTGGGGTAGCGGGAGGTTTGGTGGAAACATTCAGTACTTC

D: TRBD2
V: TRBV2
J: TRBJ2-1
size: -
CDR3: CASSETSGSEDEQFF
DNA: TGTGCCAGCAGTGAAACTAGCGGGTCAGAGGATGAGCAGTTCTTC

D: -
V: TRBV27
J: TRBJ1-5
size: -
CDR3: CATKGQGRDQPQHF
DNA: TGTGCCACCAAGGGGCAGGGCAGGGATCAGCCCCAGCATTTT